This is a list of T cell receptor beta chains from one sample in a study of T cell clonotyping in hematopoietic cell transplantation. Measured with immunoSEQ multiplex PCR; TCRdb has only the in-frame clones, and not every one. In the table there are fewer than 50,000 clones, less than 95% of which are singletons. What was sequenced was peripheral blood mononuclear cells. These TCRs come from a woman between 50 and 59 years old in good health. Some clones in this sample may be carry-over from other donors' samples. Each CDR3 is given with its conserved first and last residue. The D gene is left open where the match is weak. Clone size, where shown, is once, few, many, or a class for clones that have expanded.

TRBV19,TRBJ2-7,.,.,TGTGCCAGCAAAGCCCTGCCCGGGGTCGCCTACGAGCAGTACTTC,CASKALPGVAYEQYF
TRBV6-1,TRBJ2-1,.,TRBD1,TGTGCCAGCAGTGTGACAGGGGGTGAGCAGTTCTTC,CASSVTGGEQFF
TRBV6-4,TRBJ2-1,few,TRBD1,TGTGCCAGCACGGGACAGAGCTACAATGAGCAGTTCTTC,CASTGQSYNEQFF
TRBV19,TRBJ2-5,.,.,TGTGCCAGTAGTATATTGCATTCCGGAATCCCCCAAGAGACCCAGTACTTC,CASSILHSGIPQETQYF
TRBV6-6,TRBJ1-5,.,.,TGTGCCAGCAGTTACCAGGGATACAATCAGCCCCAGCATTTT,CASSYQGYNQPQHF
TRBV7-2,TRBJ2-4,once,.,TGTGCCAGCAGCTTATCGGGGCGGGGAAACATTCAGTACTTC,CASSLSGRGNIQYF
TRBV7-9,TRBJ1-6,.,.,TGTGCCAGCAGCTTACAGAATTCACCCCTCCACTTT,CASSLQNSPLHF
TRBV5-1,TRBJ1-3,.,.,TGCGCCAGCAGCTTGGAAGGAAACACCATATATTTT,CASSLEGNTIYF
TRBV7-2,TRBJ2-3,.,TRBD2,TGTGCCAGCAGCTTAGTGGCAGCGGGGGGGATTAGCACAGATACGCAGTATTTT,CASSLVAAGGISTDTQYF
TRBV30,TRBJ1-1,.,TRBD1,TGTGCCTGGATTAGACAGGGGGTCGGGACTGAAGCTTTCTTT,CAWIRQGVGTEAFF
TRBV7-2,TRBJ2-5,.,.,TGTGCCAGCAGCTTACTTGTCTCAACGGAGACCCAGTACTTC,CASSLLVSTETQYF
TRBV7-3,TRBJ2-7,.,.,TGTGCCAGCAGCCTCCGGGACGGTGTTAACGAGCAGTACTTC,CASSLRDGVNEQYF
TRBV6-1,TRBJ2-7,.,.,TGTGCCAGCAGCGGGACACCATCCTACGAGCAGTACTTC,CASSGTPSYEQYF
TRBV9,TRBJ1-3,.,TRBD1,TGTGCCAGCAGCCCCCAACCCGGGACAGGGGAAAACACCATATATTTT,CASSPQPGTGENTIYF
TRBV11-3,TRBJ1-2,.,TRBD1,TGTGCCAGCAGCTTTCGGTCAGGGGGCCGGGGCTACACCTTC,CASSFRSGGRGYTF
TRBV29-1,TRBJ2-6,.,.,TGCAGCGTTGGGGACCGGGGTACTGGGGCCAACGTCCTGACTTTC,CSVGDRGTGANVLTF
TRBV5-1,TRBJ1-1,.,TRBD1,TGCGCCAGCAGCCAAGGACAGGGGGGGAACACTGAAGCTTTCTTT,CASSQGQGGNTEAFF
TRBV4-3,TRBJ1-2,.,.,TGCGCCAGCAGCCGAGAACAGGGATATGGCTACACCTTC,CASSREQGYGYTF
TRBV25-1,TRBJ1-1,once,TRBD1,TGTGCCAGCAGTAAACAGGGGCCCACTGAAGCTTTCTTT,CASSKQGPTEAFF
TRBV30,TRBJ2-7,.,.,TGTGCCTGGAGCAGGGCAAATTCCATACTCTCCTACGAGCAGTACTTC,CAWSRANSILSYEQYF
TRBV5-1,TRBJ1-6,.,.,TGCGCCAGCAGCTTGGAGGGCAGTAGCTCCTATAATTCACCCCTCCACTTT,CASSLEGSSSYNSPLHF